The rows below give T cell receptor beta chains drawn from one sample of a study of T cell clusters in autoimmune cytopenias. TCRdb re-called the multiplex PCR reads; one entry per CDR3 protein, DNA not given. This table lists 10,000 to 15,000 distinct CDR3 sequences. These data are also associated with another study on T cell repertoires in aging, cancer and after chemotherapy.

The specimen sequenced was peripheral blood. The receptor source for this set is a human donor in good health. The CDR3 runs from the conserved cysteine through the conserved F or W. The order of the fields is J gene, V gene, clone size, CDR3 protein. Only some rows state a clone size, as once, few, many or a class for expanded clones.

>TRBJ2-7|TRBV14|-
CASSRGTGAREQYF
>TRBJ1-2|TRBV30|medium-sized
CAWSPPPGGYGYTF
>TRBJ2-7|TRBV24-1|-
CATSDSRTGGIEQYF
>TRBJ1-5|TRBV7-9|-
CASSLVADRAPISNQPQHF
>TRBJ1-2|TRBV4-3|-
CASTARRDRGDYGYTF
>TRBJ1-3|TRBV15|medium-sized
CATSLDNSGNTIYF
>TRBJ1-1|TRBV29-1|medium-sized
CSVVPGGGEAFF
>TRBJ2-3|TRBV24-1|-
CATSDRITAGGRSDTQYF
>TRBJ2-7|TRBV5-1|-
CASSYQDNYEQYF
>TRBJ1-2|TRBV6-6|-
CASTMVTGGGYGYTF
>TRBJ1-1|TRBV27|-
CASSFGGQGFF
>TRBJ1-6|TRBV10-3|-
CAISAGRNSSYNSPLHF
>TRBJ1-2|TRBV4-3|-
CASSQDTLAKDRNYGYTF
>TRBJ2-2|TRBV18|-
CASSPEGLNTGELFF
>TRBJ1-1|TRBV19|-
CASRDVLRGLNTEAFF
>TRBJ2-1|TRBV7-3|-
CASSLPGSDEQFF
>TRBJ2-5|TRBV20-1|-
CSAGAGMIQETQYF
>TRBJ1-2|TRBV12-3/TRBV12-4|-
CASSSYRGRDYGYTF
>TRBJ1-1|TRBV20-1|-
CSATDRGQPYTEAFF
>TRBJ2-7|TRBV12-3/TRBV12-4|medium-sized
CASSFHLSYEQYF
>TRBJ2-5|TRBV18|-
CASSLGGKETQYF
>TRBJ2-3|TRBV5-5|-
CASSLLASPGNTQYF
>TRBJ2-3|TRBV12-3/TRBV12-4|-
CASSFFSGGLGPQYF
>TRBJ2-3|TRBV9|-
CASSIRPGGGTDTQYF
>TRBJ2-7|TRBV30|medium-sized
CAWSFGTGGSEQYF
>TRBJ1-1|TRBV4-2|-
CASSLFERTEAFF
>TRBJ2-1|TRBV18|-
CASSPQQGSVNEQFF
>TRBJ1-1|TRBV6-1|medium-sized
CASSEGMPRGTEAFF
>TRBJ1-6|TRBV7-2|medium-sized
CASSSRQGDSPLHF
>TRBJ2-7|TRBV10-3|-
CAISESMKQSYEQYF
>TRBJ1-5|TRBV28|-
CASSKTTGVSNQPQHF
>TRBJ1-1|TRBV12-3/TRBV12-4|-
CASTQLRDRGHDTEAFF
>TRBJ1-1|TRBV13|-
CASSSRLRVNTEAFF
>TRBJ1-1|TRBV5-6|-
CASSSGQVIEAFF